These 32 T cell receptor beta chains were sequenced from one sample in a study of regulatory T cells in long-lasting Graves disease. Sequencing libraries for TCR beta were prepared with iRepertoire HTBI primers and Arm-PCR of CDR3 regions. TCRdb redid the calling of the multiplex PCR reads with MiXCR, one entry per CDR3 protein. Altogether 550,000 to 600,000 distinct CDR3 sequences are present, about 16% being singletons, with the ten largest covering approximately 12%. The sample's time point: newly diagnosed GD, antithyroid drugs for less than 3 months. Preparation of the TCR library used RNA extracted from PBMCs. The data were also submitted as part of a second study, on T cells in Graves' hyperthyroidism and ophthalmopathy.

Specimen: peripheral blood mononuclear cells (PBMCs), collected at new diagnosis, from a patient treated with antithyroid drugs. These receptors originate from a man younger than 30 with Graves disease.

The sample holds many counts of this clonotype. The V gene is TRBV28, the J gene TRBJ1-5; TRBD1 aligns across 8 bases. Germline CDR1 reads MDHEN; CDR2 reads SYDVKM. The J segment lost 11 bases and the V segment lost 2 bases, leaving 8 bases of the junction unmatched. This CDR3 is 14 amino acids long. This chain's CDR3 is CASSLRAGGATQHF. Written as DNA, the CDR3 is TGTGCCAGCAGTTTACGGGCAGGGGGCGCGACCCAGCATTTT.

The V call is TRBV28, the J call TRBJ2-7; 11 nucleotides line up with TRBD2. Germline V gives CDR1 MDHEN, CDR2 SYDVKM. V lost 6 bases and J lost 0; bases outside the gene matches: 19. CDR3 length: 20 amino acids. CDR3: CASSQTGLAGGTSFSYEQYF. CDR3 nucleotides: TGTGCCAGCAGCCAAACAGGGCTAGCGGGAGGAACAAGCTTCTCCTACGAGCAGTACTTC.

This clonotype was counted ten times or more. CDR3 protein: CASSSTPGTGFTDTQYF. Here the CDR3 DNA reads TGTGCCAGCAGTTCCACTCCCGGGACAGGGTTCACAGATACGCAGTATTTT. The chain joins TRBV28 to TRBJ2-3; 9 bases are a match to TRBD1. The trim removed 4 bases at V and 2 bases at J, leaving 10 bases unmatched. Germline V lookup: CDR1 MDHEN, CDR2 SYDVKM. The CDR3 extends over 17 amino acids. The full variable domain, its missing parts supplied by reference TRBV28 and TRBJ2-3, is DVKVTQSSRYLVKRTGEKVFLECVQDMDHENMFWYRQDPGLGLRLIYFSYDVKMKEKGDIPEGYSVSREKKERFSLILESASTNQTSMYLCASSSTPGTGFTDTQYFGPGTRLTVL.

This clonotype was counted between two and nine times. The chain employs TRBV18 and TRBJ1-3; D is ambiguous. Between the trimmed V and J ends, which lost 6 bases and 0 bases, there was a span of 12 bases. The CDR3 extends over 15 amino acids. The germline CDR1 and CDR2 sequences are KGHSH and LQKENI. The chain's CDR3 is CASSRDGGSGNTIYF. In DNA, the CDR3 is TGTGCCAGCTCTCGAGATGGAGGCTCTGGAAACACCATATATTTT. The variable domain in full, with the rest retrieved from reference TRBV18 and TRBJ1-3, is NAGVMQNPRHLVRRRGQEARLRCSPMKGHSHVYWYRQLPEEGLKFMVYLQKENIIDESGMPKERFSAEFPKEGPSILRIQQVVRGDSAAYFCASSRDGGSGNTIYFGEGSWLTVV.

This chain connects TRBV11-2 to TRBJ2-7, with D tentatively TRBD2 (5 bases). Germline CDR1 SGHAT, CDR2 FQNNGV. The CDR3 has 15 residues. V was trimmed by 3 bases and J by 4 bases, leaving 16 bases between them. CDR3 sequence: CASSLYTSSGYEQYF. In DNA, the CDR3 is TGTGCCAGCAGCTTGTATACTAGTTCGGGGTACGAGCAGTACTTC.

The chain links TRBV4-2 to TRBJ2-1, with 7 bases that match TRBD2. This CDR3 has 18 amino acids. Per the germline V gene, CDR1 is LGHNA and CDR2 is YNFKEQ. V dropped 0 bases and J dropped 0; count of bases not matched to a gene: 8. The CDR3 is CASSQELGLAASYNEQFF. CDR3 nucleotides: TGTGCCAGCAGCCAAGAGCTAGGGCTAGCGGCCTCCTACAATGAGCAGTTCTTC.

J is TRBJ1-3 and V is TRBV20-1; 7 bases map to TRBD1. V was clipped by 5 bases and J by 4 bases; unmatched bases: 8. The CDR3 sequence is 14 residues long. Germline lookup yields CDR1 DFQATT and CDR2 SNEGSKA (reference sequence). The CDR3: CSAVQGPGGNTIYF. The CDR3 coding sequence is TGCAGTGCTGTACAGGGGCCGGGAGGAAACACCATATATTTT.

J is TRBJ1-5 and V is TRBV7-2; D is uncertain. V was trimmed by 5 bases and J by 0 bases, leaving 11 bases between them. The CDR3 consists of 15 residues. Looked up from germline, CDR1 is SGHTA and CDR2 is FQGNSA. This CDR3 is CASSRSAHSNQPQHF. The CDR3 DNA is TGTGCCAGCAGCCGTTCGGCACATAGCAATCAGCCCCAGCATTTT.

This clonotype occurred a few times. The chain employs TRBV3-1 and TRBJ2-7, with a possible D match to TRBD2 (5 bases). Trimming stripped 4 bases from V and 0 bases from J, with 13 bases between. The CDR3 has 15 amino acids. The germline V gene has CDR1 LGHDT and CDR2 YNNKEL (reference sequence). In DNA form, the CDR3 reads TGTGCCAGCAGCCGCCACGACGGACTCTCCTACGAGCAGTACTTC. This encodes CASSRHDGLSYEQYF.

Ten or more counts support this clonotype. CDR3 sequence reads: CASSQDLGLYNEQFF. For the CDR3, the DNA is TGTGCCAGCAGCCAAGATTTGGGGTTATACAATGAGCAGTTCTTC. The chain uses TRBV14 and TRBJ2-1, with no clear D. The CDR3 runs to 15 residues. Germline values: CDR1 SGHDN, CDR2 FVKESK. V was pared by 0 bases and J by 4 bases, with 10 bases between. Full variable domain (remainder filled in from reference TRBV14 and TRBJ2-1): EAGVTQFPSHSVIEKGQTVTLRCDPISGHDNLYWYRRVMGKEIKFLLHFVKESKQDESGMPNNRFLAERTGGTYSTLKVQPAELEDSGVYFCASSQDLGLYNEQFFGPGTRLTVL.

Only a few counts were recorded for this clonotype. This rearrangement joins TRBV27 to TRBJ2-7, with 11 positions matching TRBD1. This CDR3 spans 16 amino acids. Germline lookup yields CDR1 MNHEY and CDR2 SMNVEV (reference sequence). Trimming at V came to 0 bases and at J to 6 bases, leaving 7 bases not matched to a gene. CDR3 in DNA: TGTGCCAGCAGTTTATCCCCCGGGACAGGGGGTCGCGAGCAGTACTTC. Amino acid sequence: CASSLSPGTGGREQYF.

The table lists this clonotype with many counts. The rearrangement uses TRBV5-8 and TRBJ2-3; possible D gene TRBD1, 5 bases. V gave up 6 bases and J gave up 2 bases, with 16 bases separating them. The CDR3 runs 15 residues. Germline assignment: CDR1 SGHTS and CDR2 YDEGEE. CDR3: CASTMRKGNTDTQYF. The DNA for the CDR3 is TGTGCCAGCACCATGAGAAAGGGGAACACAGATACGCAGTATTTT.

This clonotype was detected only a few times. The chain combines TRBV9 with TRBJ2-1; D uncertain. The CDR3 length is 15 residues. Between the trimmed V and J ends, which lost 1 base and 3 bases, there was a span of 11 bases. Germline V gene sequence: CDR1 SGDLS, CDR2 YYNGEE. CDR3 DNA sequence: TGTGCCAGCAGCGTACAGGACGGACGCTACAATGAGCAGTTCTTC. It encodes CASSVQDGRYNEQFF.

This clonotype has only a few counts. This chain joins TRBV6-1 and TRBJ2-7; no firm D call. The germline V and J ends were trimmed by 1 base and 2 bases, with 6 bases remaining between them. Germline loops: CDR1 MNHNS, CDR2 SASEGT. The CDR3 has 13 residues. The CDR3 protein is CASSEGGAYEQYF. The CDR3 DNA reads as TGTGCCAGCAGTGAAGGCGGTGCCTACGAGCAGTACTTC.

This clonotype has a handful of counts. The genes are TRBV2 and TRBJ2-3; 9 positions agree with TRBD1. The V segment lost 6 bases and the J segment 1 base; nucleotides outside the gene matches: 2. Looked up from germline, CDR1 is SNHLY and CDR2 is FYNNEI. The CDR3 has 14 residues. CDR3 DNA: TGTGCCAGCAGACAGGGGGCCGGCACAGATACGCAGTATTTT. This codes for CASRQGAGTDTQYF.

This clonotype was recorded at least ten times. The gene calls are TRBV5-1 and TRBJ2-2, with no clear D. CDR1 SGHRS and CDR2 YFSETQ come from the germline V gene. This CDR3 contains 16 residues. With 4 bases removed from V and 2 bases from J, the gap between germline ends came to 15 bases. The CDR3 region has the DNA TGCGCCAGCAGCCCGAACCCAGCTGTAAACACCGGGGAGCTGTTTTTT. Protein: CASSPNPAVNTGELFF.

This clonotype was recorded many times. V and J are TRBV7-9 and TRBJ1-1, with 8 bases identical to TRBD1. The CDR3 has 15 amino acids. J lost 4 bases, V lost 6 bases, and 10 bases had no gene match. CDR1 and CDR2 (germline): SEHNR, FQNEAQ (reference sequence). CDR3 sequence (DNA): TGTGCCAGCAGGTCACCCAGGGGGCCCCCCACTGAAGCTTTCTTT. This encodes CASRSPRGPPTEAFF.

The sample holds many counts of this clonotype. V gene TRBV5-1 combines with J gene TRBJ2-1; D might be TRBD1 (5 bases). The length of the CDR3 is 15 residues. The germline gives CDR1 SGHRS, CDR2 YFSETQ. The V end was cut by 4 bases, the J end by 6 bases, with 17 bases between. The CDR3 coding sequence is TGCGCCAGCAGCGTCCAGGGTGTTGGGCTCAATGAGCAGTTCTTC. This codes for CASSVQGVGLNEQFF.

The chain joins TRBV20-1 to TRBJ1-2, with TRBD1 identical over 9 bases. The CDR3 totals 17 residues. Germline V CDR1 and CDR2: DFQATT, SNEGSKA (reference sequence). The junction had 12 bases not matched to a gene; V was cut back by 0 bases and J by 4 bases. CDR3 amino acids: CSARDQDRGPWVYGYTF. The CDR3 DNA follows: TGCAGTGCTAGAGATCAGGACAGGGGACCATGGGTCTATGGCTACACCTTC.

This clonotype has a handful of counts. CDR3 loop: CASSQERTGIQPQHF. CDR3 sequence (DNA): TGTGCCAGCAGCCAAGAGAGGACAGGGATTCAGCCCCAGCATTTT. The V gene is TRBV4-2, the J gene TRBJ1-5, with 8 bases that match TRBD1. Germline lookup yields CDR1 LGHNA and CDR2 YNFKEQ. This CDR3 spans 15 amino acids. The ends lost 0 bases at V and 6 bases at J; junction bases unmatched: 4.

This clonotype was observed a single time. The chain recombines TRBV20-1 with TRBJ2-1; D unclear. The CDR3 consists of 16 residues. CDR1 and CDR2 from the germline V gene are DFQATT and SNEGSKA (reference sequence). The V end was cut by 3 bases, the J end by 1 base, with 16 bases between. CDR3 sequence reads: CSASPGHSTSYNEQFF. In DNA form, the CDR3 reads TGCAGTGCTAGCCCCGGGCACTCCACGTCCTACAATGAGCAGTTCTTC.

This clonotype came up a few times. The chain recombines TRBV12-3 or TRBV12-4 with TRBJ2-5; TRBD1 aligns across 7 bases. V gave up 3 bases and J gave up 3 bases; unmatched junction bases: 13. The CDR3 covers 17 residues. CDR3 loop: CASSFTPFIGQEETQYF. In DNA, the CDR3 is TGTGCCAGCAGTTTTACCCCTTTTATCGGACAGGAAGAGACCCAGTACTTC.

The CDR3 bases are TGTGCCAGCAGCGCCTCCGGCGGGGAGCTGGACGAGCAGTACTTC. It specifies CASSASGGELDEQYF. The chain uses TRBV4-2 and TRBJ2-7; D is perhaps TRBD2 (6 bases). Per the germline V gene, CDR1 is LGHNA and CDR2 is YNFKEQ. The CDR3 covers 15 residues. The germline V and J ends were trimmed by 5 bases and 5 bases, with 19 bases remaining between them.

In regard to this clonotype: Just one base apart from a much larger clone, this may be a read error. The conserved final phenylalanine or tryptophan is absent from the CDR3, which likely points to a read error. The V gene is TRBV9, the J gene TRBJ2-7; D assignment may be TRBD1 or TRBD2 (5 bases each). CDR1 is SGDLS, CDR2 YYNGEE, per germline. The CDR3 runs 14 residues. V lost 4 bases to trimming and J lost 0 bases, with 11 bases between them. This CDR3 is CASSLRDGSYEQYL. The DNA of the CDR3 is TGTGCCAGCAGCCTCCGGGACGGCTCCTACGAGCAGTACCTC.

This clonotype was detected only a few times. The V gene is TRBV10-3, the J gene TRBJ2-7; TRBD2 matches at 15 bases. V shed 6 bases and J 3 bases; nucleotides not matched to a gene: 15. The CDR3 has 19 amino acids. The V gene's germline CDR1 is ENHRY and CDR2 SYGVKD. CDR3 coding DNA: TGTGCCATCAGCAATCCATCTGGACTAGCGGGAGGGGAGGGCTACGAGCAGTACTTC. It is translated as CAISNPSGLAGGEGYEQYF.

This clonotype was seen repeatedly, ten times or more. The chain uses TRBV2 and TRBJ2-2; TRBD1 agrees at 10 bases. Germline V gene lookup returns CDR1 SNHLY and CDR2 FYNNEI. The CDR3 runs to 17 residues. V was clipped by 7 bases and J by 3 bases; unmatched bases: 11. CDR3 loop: CASTYLEGQGHTGELFF. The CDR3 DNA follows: TGTGCCAGCACCTACTTAGAGGGACAGGGGCACACCGGGGAGCTGTTTTTT.

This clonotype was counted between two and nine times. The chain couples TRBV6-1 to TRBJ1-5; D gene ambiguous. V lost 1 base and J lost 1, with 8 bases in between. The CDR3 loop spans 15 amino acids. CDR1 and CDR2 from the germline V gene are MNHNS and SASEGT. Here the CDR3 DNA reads TGTGCCAGCAGTGAAGGGGGAGAAAGCAATCAGCCCCAGCATTTT. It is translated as CASSEGGESNQPQHF.

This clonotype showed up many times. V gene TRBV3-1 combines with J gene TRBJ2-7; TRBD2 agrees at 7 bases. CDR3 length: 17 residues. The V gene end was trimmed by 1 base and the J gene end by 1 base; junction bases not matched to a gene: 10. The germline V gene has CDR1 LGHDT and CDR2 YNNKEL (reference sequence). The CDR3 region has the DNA TGTGCCAGCAGCCAAGTGGGAGGCGGGAGAGGGTCCTACGAGCAGTACTTC. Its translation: CASSQVGGGRGSYEQYF.

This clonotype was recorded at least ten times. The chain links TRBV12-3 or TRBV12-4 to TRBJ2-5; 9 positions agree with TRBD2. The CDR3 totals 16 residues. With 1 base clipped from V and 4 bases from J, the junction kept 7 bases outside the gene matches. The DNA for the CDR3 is TGTGCCAGCAGTTTAGAAAGCCTAGCGGGACTAGAGACCCAGTACTTC. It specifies CASSLESLAGLETQYF.

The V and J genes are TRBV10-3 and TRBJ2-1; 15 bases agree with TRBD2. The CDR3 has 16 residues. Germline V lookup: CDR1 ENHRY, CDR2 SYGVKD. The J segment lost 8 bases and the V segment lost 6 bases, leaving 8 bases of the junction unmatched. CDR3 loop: CAIRRGLAGGTDEQFF. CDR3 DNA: TGTGCCATCAGGAGGGGACTAGCGGGAGGAACCGATGAGCAGTTCTTC.

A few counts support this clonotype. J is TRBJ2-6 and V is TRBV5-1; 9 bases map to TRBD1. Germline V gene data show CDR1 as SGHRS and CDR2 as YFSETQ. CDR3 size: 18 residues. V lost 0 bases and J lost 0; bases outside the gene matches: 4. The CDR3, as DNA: TGCGCCAGCAGCTTGGGGGGGACAGGGAGCTCTGGGGCCAACGTCCTGACTTTC. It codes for CASSLGGTGSSGANVLTF.

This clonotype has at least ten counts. CDR3 DNA sequence: TGTGCCTGGAACGTAGCGGATCAGCCCCAGCATTTT. It yields the protein CAWNVADQPQHF. The chain carries TRBV30 and TRBJ1-5; D gene ambiguous. CDR3 length equals 12 residues. V lost 4 bases, J lost 5 bases, and 9 bases lay in between. The germline V gene has CDR1 GTSNPN and CDR2 SVGIG (reference sequence).